This T cell receptor (beta chain) emerged from a study of T cells in Graves' hyperthyroidism and ophthalmopathy. Overall study results and limits: Most thyroid clonotypes with frequency above 0.001 were detected in blood. A 13 V-J model separated ophthalmopathy from stable hyperthyroidism.

It was RNA transcripts that yielded the amplified TCR beta CDR3 regions. First-round RT-PCR with HTBI primers amplified the TCR CDR3 region. Using its own MiXCR run on the multiplex PCR reads, TCRdb lists one record per CDR3 protein. The sample carries approximately 570,000 distinct CDR3 sequences, just under 20% recorded once. Extraction of PBMCs used 7.5 to 10 ml of fresh peripheral blood. This clonotype came up many times. Antigen: not known. The sequencing sample was made of blood. The clonotype originates from a man in his forties or fifties with Graves' ophthalmopathy.

The CDR3 nucleotides are TGCAGTGCTCCCACCAGGACCGGAGTCCACGGCTACACCTTC. Residues: CSAPTRTGVHGYTF. The J gene is TRBJ1-2, the V gene TRBV20-1; D not resolved. The V gene lost 5 bases and the J gene lost 8 bases, with 21 bases spanning the gap. The CDR3 sequence is 14 residues long. Germline CDR1 is DFQATT and CDR2 is SNEGSKA (reference sequence).